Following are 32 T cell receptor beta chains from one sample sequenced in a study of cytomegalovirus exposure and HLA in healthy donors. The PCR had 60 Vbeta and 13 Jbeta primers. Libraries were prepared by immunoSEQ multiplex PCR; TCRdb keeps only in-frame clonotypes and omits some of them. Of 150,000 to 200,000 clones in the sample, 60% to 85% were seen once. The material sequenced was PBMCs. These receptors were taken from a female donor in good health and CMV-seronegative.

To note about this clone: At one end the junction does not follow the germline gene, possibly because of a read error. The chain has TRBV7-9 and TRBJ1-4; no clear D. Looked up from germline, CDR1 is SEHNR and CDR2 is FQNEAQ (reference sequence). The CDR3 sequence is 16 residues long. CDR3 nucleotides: TGTTCCAGCAGTCCTAGGGCACAGATGAGGGTTGAAAAACTGTTTTTT. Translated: CSSSPRAQMRVEKLFF.

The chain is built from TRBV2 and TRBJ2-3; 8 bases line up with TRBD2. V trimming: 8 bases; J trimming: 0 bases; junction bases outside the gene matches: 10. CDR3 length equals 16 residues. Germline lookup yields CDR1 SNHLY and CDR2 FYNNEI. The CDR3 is CASETAGDPSTDTQYF. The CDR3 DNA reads TGTGCCAGCGAAACAGCGGGAGACCCTAGCACAGATACGCAGTATTTT.

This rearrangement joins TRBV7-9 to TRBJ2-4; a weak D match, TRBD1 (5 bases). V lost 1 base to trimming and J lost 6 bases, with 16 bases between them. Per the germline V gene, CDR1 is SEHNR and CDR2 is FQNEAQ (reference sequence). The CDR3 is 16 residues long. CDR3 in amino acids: CASSLGGEGVRNIQYF. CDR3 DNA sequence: TGTGCCAGCAGCTTAGGTGGGGAAGGGGTTCGAAACATTCAGTACTTC.

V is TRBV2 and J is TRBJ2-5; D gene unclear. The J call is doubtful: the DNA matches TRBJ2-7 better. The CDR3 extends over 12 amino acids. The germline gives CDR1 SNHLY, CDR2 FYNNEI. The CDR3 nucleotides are TGTGCCAGCAGACAGTTCTCCTACGAGCAGTACTTC. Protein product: CASRQFSYEQYF.

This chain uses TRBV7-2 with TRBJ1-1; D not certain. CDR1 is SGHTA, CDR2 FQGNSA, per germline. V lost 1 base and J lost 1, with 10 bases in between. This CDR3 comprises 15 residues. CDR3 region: CASSLELAKNTEAFF. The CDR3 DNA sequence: TGTGCCAGCAGCTTAGAACTCGCAAAGAACACTGAAGCTTTCTTT.

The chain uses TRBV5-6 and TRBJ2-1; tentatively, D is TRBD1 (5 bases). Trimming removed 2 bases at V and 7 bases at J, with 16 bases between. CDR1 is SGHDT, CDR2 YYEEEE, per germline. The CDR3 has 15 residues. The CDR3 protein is CASSFRVGIGNEQFF. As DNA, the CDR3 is TGTGCCAGCAGCTTCAGGGTGGGGATCGGTAATGAGCAGTTCTTC. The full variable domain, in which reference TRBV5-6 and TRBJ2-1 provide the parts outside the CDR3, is DAGVTQSPTHLIKTRGQQVTLRCSPKSGHDTVSWYQQALGQGPQFIFQYYEEEERQRGNFPDRFSGHQFPNYSSELNVNALLLGDSALYLCASSFRVGIGNEQFFGPGTRLTVL.

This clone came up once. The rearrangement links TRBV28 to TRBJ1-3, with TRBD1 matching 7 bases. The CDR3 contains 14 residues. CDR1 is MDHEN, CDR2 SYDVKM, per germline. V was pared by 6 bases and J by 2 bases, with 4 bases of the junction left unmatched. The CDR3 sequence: CASSPTGPGNTIYF. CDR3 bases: TGTGCCAGCAGCCCGACAGGGCCTGGAAACACCATATATTTT. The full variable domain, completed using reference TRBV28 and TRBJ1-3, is DVKVTQSSRYLVKRTGEKVFLECVQDMDHENMFWYRQDPGLGLRLIYFSYDVKMKEKGDIPEGYSVSREKKERFSLILESASTNQTSMYLCASSPTGPGNTIYFGEGSWLTVV.

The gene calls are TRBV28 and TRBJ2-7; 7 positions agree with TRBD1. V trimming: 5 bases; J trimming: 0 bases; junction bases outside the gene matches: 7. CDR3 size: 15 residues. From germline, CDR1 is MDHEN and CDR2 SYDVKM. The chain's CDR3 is CASSGTGASSYEQYF. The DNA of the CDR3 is TGTGCCAGCAGTGGTACAGGGGCATCCTCCTACGAGCAGTACTTC.

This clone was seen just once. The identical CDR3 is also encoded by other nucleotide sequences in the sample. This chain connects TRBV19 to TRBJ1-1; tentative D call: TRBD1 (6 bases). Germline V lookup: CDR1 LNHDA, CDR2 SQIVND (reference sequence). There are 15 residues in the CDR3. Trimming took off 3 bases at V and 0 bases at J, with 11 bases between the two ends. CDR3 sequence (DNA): TGTGCCAGTAGTATCCCCGCAGGGGTGAACACTGAAGCTTTCTTT. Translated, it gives CASSIPAGVNTEAFF. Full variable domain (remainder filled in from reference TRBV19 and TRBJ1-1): DGGITQSPKYLFRKEGQNVTLSCEQNLNHDAMYWYRQDPGQGLRLIYYSQIVNDFQKGDIAEGYSVSREKKESFPLTVTSAQKNPTAFYLCASSIPAGVNTEAFFGQGTRLTVV.

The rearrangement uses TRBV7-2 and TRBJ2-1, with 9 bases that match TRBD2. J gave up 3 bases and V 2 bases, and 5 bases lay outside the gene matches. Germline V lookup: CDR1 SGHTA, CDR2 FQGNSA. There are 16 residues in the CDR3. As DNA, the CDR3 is TGTGCCAGCAGCTTACTGGCTAGCGGGATCTACAATGAGCAGTTCTTC. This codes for CASSLLASGIYNEQFF.

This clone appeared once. The chain's CDR3 is CASSLGTSGGQYF. The CDR3 bases are TGTGCCAGCAGCCTCGGGACTTCAGGGGGCCAGTACTTC. The chain carries TRBV7-3 and TRBJ2-5; tentative D call: TRBD1 (7 bases). V was pared by 5 bases and J by 10 bases, with 17 bases between. The V gene's germline CDR1 is SGHTA and CDR2 FQGTGA. This CDR3 is 13 amino acids long.

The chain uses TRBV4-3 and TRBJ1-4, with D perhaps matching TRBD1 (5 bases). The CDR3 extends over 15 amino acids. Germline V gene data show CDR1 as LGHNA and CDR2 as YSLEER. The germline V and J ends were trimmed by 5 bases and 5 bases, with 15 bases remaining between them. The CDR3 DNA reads TGCGCCAGCAGCGAGAACAGGTTGCCGAATGAAAAACTGTTTTTT. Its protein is CASSENRLPNEKLFF.

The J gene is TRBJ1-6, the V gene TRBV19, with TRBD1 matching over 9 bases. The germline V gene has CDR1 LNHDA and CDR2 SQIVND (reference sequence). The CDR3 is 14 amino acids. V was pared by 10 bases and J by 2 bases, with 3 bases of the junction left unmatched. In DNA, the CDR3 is TGTGCCACCCGGGACAGGGCCTATAATTCACCCCTCCACTTT. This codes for CATRDRAYNSPLHF. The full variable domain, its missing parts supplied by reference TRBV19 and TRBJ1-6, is DGGITQSPKYLFRKEGQNVTLSCEQNLNHDAMYWYRQDPGQGLRLIYYSQIVNDFQKGDIAEGYSVSREKKESFPLTVTSAQKNPTAFYLCATRDRAYNSPLHFGNGTRLTVT.

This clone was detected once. CDR3 region: CASSLQDTEAFF. In DNA, the CDR3 is TGTGCCAGCAGTTTACAGGACACTGAAGCTTTCTTT. The chain couples TRBV28 to TRBJ1-1; unclear D gene. The CDR3 is made up of 12 amino acids. V lost 2 bases and J lost 3, with 4 bases in between. Germline lookup yields CDR1 MDHEN and CDR2 SYDVKM.

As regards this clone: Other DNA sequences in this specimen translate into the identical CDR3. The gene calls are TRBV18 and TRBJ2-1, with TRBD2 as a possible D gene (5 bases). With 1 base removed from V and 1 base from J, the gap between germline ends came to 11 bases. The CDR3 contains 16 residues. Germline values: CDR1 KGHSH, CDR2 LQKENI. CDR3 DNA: TGTGCCAGCTCACCACTTGCGGGTGGTTCCTACAATGAGCAGTTCTTC. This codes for CASSPLAGGSYNEQFF.

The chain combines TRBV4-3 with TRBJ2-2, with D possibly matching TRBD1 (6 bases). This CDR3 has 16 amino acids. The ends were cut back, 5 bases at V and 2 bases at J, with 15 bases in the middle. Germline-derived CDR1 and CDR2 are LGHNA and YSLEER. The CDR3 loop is CASSVPPGTNTGELFF. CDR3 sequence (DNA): TGCGCCAGCAGCGTACCTCCCGGGACAAACACCGGGGAGCTGTTTTTT.

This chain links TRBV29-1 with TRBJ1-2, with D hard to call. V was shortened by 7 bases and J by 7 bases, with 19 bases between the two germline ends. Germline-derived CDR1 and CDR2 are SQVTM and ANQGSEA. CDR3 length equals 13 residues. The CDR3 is CSGLLIAKGGYTF. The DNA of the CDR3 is TGCAGCGGTCTCCTGATAGCCAAAGGTGGCTACACCTTC.

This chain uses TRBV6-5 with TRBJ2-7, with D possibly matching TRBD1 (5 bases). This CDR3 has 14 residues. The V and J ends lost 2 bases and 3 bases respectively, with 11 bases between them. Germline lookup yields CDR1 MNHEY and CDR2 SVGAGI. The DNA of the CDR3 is TGTGCCAGCAGTTACGTCGACAGAAGCTACGAGCAGTACTTC. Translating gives CASSYVDRSYEQYF.

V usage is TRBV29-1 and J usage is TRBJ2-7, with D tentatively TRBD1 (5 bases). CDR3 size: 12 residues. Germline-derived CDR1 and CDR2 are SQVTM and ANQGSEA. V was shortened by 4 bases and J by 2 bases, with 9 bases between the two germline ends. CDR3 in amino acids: CSVATATYEQYF. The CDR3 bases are TGCAGCGTTGCGACAGCGACCTACGAGCAGTACTTC.

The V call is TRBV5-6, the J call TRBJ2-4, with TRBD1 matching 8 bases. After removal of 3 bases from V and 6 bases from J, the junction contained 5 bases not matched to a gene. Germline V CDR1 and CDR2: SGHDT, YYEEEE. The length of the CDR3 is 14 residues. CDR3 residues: CASSSDRARNIQYF. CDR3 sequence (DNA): TGTGCCAGCAGCTCGGACAGGGCAAGAAACATTCAGTACTTC. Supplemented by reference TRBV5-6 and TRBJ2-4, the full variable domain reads DAGVTQSPTHLIKTRGQQVTLRCSPKSGHDTVSWYQQALGQGPQFIFQYYEEEERQRGNFPDRFSGHQFPNYSSELNVNALLLGDSALYLCASSSDRARNIQYFGAGTRLSVL.

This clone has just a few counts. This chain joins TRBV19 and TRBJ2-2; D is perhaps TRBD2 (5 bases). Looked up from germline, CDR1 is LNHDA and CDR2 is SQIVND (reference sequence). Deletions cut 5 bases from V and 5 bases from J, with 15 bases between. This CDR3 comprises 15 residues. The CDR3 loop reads CASSEDSYGTGELFF. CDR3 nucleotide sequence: TGTGCCAGTAGTGAGGACTCCTATGGAACCGGGGAGCTGTTTTTT.

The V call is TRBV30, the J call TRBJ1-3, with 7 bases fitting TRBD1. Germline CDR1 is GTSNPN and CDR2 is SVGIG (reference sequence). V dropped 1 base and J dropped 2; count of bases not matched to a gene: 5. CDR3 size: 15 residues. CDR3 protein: CAWSASTGPGNTIYF. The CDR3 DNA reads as TGTGCCTGGAGTGCTTCGACAGGGCCTGGAAACACCATATATTTT.

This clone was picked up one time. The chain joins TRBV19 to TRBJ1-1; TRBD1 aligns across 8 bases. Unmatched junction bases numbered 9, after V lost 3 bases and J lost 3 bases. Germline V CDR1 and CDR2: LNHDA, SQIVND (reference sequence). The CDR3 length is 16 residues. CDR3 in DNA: TGTGCCAGTAGTATTGAGCAGGGGGCCGCAGACACTGAAGCTTTCTTT. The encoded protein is CASSIEQGAADTEAFF.

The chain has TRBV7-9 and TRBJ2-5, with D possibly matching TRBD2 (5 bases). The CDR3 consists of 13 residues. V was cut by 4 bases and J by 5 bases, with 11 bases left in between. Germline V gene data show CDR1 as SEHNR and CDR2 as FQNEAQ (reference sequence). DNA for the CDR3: TGTGCCAGCAGCTCCTCAGGCGGGGAGACCCAGTACTTC. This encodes CASSSSGGETQYF.

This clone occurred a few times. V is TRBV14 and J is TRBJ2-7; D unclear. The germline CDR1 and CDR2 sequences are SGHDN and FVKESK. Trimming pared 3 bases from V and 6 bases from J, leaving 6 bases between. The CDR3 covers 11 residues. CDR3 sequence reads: CASSHLSEQYF. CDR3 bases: TGTGCCAGCAGCCACCTGTCCGAGCAGTACTTC. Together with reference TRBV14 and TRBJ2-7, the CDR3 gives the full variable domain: EAGVTQFPSHSVIEKGQTVTLRCDPISGHDNLYWYRRVMGKEIKFLLHFVKESKQDESGMPNNRFLAERTGGTYSTLKVQPAELEDSGVYFCASSHLSEQYFGPGTRLTVT.

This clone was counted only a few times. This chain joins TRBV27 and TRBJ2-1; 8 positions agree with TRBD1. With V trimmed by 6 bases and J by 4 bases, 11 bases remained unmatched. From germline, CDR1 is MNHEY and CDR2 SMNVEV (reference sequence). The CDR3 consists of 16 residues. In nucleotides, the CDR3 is TGTGCCAGCAGCGAAAGGGACAGGAGATTTTACAATGAGCAGTTCTTC. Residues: CASSERDRRFYNEQFF.

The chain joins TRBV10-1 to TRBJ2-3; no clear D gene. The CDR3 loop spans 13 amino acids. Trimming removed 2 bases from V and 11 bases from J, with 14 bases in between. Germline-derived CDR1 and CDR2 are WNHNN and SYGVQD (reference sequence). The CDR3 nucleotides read TGCGCCAGCAGTGAGACCCCCCCCGGTGGGCAGTATTTT. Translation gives CASSETPPGGQYF.

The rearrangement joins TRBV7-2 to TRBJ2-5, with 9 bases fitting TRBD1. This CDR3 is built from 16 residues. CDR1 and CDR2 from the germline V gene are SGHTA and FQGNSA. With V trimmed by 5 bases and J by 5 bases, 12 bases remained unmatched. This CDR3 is CASSRNGDRVLETQYF. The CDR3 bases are TGTGCCAGCAGCCGCAACGGGGACAGGGTTTTGGAGACCCAGTACTTC.

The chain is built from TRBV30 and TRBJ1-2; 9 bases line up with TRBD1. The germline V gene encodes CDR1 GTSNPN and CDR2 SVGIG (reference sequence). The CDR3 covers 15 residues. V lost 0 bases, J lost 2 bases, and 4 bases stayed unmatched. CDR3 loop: CAWSVAGTGNYGYTF. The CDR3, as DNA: TGTGCCTGGAGTGTCGCCGGGACAGGGAACTATGGCTACACCTTC.

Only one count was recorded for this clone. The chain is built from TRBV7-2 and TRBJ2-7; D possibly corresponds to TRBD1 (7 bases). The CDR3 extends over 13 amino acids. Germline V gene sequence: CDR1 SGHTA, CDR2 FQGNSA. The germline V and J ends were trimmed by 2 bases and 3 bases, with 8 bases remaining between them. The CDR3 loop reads CASSLQGGYEQYF. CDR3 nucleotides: TGTGCCAGCAGCTTACAGGGGGGCTACGAGCAGTACTTC.

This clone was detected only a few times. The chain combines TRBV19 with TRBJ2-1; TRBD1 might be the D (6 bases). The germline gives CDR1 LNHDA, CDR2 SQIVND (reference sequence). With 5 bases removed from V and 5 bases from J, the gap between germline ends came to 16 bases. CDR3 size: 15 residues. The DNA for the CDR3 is TGTGCCAGTAGTTTTGACAGGATTCTAAACAATGAGCAGTTCTTC. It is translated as CASSFDRILNNEQFF.

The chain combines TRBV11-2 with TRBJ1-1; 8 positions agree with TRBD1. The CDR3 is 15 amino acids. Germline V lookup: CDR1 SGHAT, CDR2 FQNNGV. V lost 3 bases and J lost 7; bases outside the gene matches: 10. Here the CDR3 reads CASSLQHRGGNEAFF. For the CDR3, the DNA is TGTGCCAGCAGCTTGCAACACAGGGGGGGAAATGAAGCTTTCTTT.